This paragraph reports one TCR beta chain. This receptor's antigen is unknown. No much larger clone is present one base from it, and per-base qualities are unavailable. This entry belongs to a study of siplizumab effects on memory and regulatory T cells (dated by TCRdb to 2018 to 2020). Concerning the study at large: The study examined how the anti-CD2 antibody siplizumab affects alloreactive T-cell subsets in allogeneic mixed lymphocyte reactions built from human PBMCs.

Results and caveats for the whole study, not just this receptor: Unstimulated naive T cells appeared more diverse than memory T cells, and naive cells seemed to contribute substantially to the alloresponse. Siplizumab significantly reduced the cumulative frequency of alloreactive sequences traceable to unstimulated CD4+ memory T cells. The suppressive function of proliferating Tregs from siplizumab cultures was not functionally confirmed. A naive or memory phenotype could not be assigned to roughly 80-95% of proliferating CD4+ or CD8+ clones. Because sequences at frequencies below about 10^-5 were poorly captured, only a minor fraction of alloreactive clones could be mapped back to unstimulated subsets. Among mappable alloreactive CD4+ clones, an average Treg-derived fraction of over 60% was observed with siplizumab, compared with roughly 27% in control reactions.

The CDR3 numbers 14 residues from cysteine through phenylalanine. The sequence is cut down to CDR3 DNA, 42 bases in frame from base 1. The germline V gene supplies CDR1 SNHLY and CDR2 FYNNEI. V sheds 3 bases and J sheds 5 bases, leaving 13 bases between their ends. The method behind the library was the immunoSEQ multiplex PCR assay. The deep sequencing platform assayed some 90,000 TCR templates per sample. Genomic DNA extracted from sorted T cells was used for TCRbeta CDR3 sequencing. In the authors' own workflow: The R programming language was used for clonal analysis of TCRbeta CDR3 data. Alloreactive CD4+ and CD8+ clones were defined by comparing unstimulated samples with post-reaction CFSE-low samples. Regulatory or non-regulatory origin of alloreactive CD4+ clones was assigned by matching sequences to the sorted unstimulated Treg and non-Treg repertoires. The table comes from immuneACCESS by way of TCRdb, which keeps in-frame sequences with V and J called. Part of the clones is missing from these tables; in studies checked, under half for an unresolved V gene and the rest for unknown reasons. V and J calls and clone size are those listed in that table; D and trimming were worked out from the DNA. This sample holds roughly 82,000 clones; about nine tenths were observed only once. The top ten clonotypes cover roughly 1.4% of the sample.

TCRbeta CDR3 sequencing was performed on sorted unstimulated T cells and on proliferating T cells recovered from mixed lymphocyte reactions. Fresh whole blood from ten HLA-typed healthy donors was used as the source from which PBMCs were isolated. To map where alloreactive clones came from, unstimulated CD4+ regulatory T cells were FACS-sorted. The sequenced sample consisted of Tregs sorted from blood. The clonotype was recovered from a human donor in good health. The rearranged chain carries TRBV2 and TRBJ1-2, and the D gene may be TRBD1, 5 bases matching. The nucleotide sequence is TGTGCCAGCAGTGACTGGGGCGGAGATTATGGCTACACCTTC. This is translated as CASSDWGGDYGYTF.